There are a few counts of the clone carrying this T cell receptor (beta chain). Its antigen is still unknown. This sample is drawn from a study of blood T cells in healthy people across ages. Study conclusions and caveats: Donors of long life had a larger count of naive CD4+ cells and greater diversity than aged donors.

CDR1 and CDR2 from the germline V gene are SNHLY and FYNNEI. The CDR3 contains 16 residues. Unmatched junction bases numbered 7, after V lost 7 bases and J lost 2 bases. At least 7 million PBMCs were isolated per sample. A J-beta primer mix and a sample-barcoded 5' primer were used in a second PCR of about 7 to 11 cycles. Every cDNA molecule bore a tag from a template-switch adaptor containing 12 random nucleotides. MiXCR, applied by TCRdb to the 5' RACE reads, yields one record per CDR3 protein. The sample yields more than 800,000 distinct CDR3 sequences, under 30% seen once. This sequence was found in a woman of 80 years or more in good health. This sequence joins TRBV2 and TRBJ2-5; 13 bases align to TRBD2. Input material: blood. CDR3 in DNA: TGTGCCAGCAAGAGGGGACTAGCGGGGAATCAAGAGACCCAGTACTTC. This codes for CASKRGLAGNQETQYF.